The 32 T cell receptor beta chains presented below share a single source sample, sequenced in a study of siplizumab effects on memory and regulatory T cells. TCRdb's copy holds only in-frame clones and misses some; the assay was immunoSEQ multiplex PCR. The sample carries some 80,000 clones, about 95% recorded once. Sequenced material: CD8+ T cells sorted from blood. The receptor set was obtained from a human donor in good health.

V gene TRBV27 combines with J gene TRBJ1-5; TRBD1 might be the D (5 bases). The CDR3 runs to 13 residues. V dropped 10 bases and J dropped 7 bases, with 17 bases sitting between them. Germline CDR1 and CDR2: MNHEY and SMNVEV (reference sequence). In nucleotides, the CDR3 is TGTGCCATCCTCTCAGGGCCCAGGCAGCCCCAGCATTTT. This translates into CAILSGPRQPQHF.

The chain is built from TRBV19 and TRBJ2-4; no reliable D call. The V gene's germline CDR1 is LNHDA and CDR2 SQIVND (reference sequence). The CDR3 is 16 amino acids. V lost 3 bases to trimming and J lost 5 bases, with 17 bases between them. The CDR3 coding sequence is TGTGCCAGTAGTATTAGTTTCTTGCGGATAGAAAACATTCAGTACTTC. This sequence encodes CASSISFLRIENIQYF.

The rearrangement uses TRBV28 and TRBJ2-2; 9 bases line up with TRBD1. The CDR3 has 15 amino acids. Per the germline V gene, CDR1 is MDHEN and CDR2 is SYDVKM. V dropped 6 bases and J dropped 1; count of bases not matched to a gene: 3. The CDR3: CASSYRGLNTGELFF. CDR3 sequence (DNA): TGTGCCAGCAGCTACAGGGGGCTGAACACCGGGGAGCTGTTTTTT.

This chain joins TRBV4-1 and TRBJ1-5; TRBD1 might be the D (5 bases). This CDR3 is built from 16 residues. V lost 0 bases and J 7 bases, leaving 16 bases between the germline ends. Per germline, CDR1 MGHRA and CDR2 YSYEKL. The chain's CDR3 is CASSQDGMGVYQPQHF. CDR3 bases: TGCGCCAGCAGCCAAGATGGTATGGGGGTCTACCAGCCCCAGCATTTT.

The rearrangement links TRBV6-1 to TRBJ2-2; 10 nucleotides match TRBD2. The CDR3 has 17 amino acids. Germline V lookup: CDR1 MNHNS, CDR2 SASEGT. V lost 2 bases to trimming and J lost 5 bases; unmatched junction nucleotides: 8. The DNA for the CDR3 is TGTGCCAGCAGTGAAATGCTAGCGGGAGTCTGGACCGGGGAGCTGTTTTTT. Protein: CASSEMLAGVWTGELFF.

V usage is TRBV2 and J usage is TRBJ2-7; D is unclear. Trimming took 3 bases from V and 0 from J, leaving 6 bases between them. The CDR3 extends over 13 amino acids. The germline gives CDR1 SNHLY, CDR2 FYNNEI. The CDR3 region is CASSDRASYEQYF. CDR3 bases: TGTGCCAGCAGTGATAGGGCCTCCTACGAGCAGTACTTC.

The V and J genes are TRBV27 and TRBJ2-7, with 9 bases identical to TRBD1. The ends lost 3 bases at V and 7 bases at J; junction bases unmatched: 7. CDR3 size: 14 residues. Germline CDR1 reads MNHEY; CDR2 reads SMNVEV (reference sequence). CDR3 sequence (DNA): TGTGCCAGCAGTTTCTCCGGGACAGGGAGGGAGCAGTACTTC. It is translated as CASSFSGTGREQYF.

The V call is TRBV5-6, the J call TRBJ2-5; 10 bases are a match to TRBD1. Germline V gives CDR1 SGHDT, CDR2 YYEEEE. Germline trimming cut 4 bases from V and 6 bases from J; bases unmatched to any gene: 9. There are 15 residues in the CDR3. CDR3 loop: CASSPGTGAVKTQYF. The CDR3 region has the DNA TGTGCCAGCAGCCCCGGGACAGGGGCTGTGAAGACCCAGTACTTC.

The chain uses TRBV6-5 and TRBJ2-2; 9 bases fit TRBD1. The J segment lost 7 bases and the V segment lost 6 bases, leaving 6 bases of the junction unmatched. CDR1 and CDR2 (germline): MNHEY, SVGAGI. The CDR3 totals 14 residues. The DNA for the CDR3 is TGTGCCAGCAGCCACAGGGGGCTGAGCGGGGAGCTGTTTTTT. This encodes CASSHRGLSGELFF.

This chain connects TRBV18 to TRBJ2-7; D gene uncertain. Trimming stripped 6 bases from V and 4 bases from J, with 13 bases between. This CDR3 region has 13 residues. Germline-derived CDR1 and CDR2 are KGHSH and LQKENI. The CDR3 protein is CASSLADQYEQYF. The CDR3 bases are TGTGCCAGCTCCCTCGCGGACCAATACGAGCAGTACTTC.

The V and J genes are TRBV9 and TRBJ2-1, with D possibly TRBD2 on 6 matching bases. V dropped 3 bases and J dropped 2 bases, with 12 bases sitting between them. This CDR3 contains 15 residues. Germline loops: CDR1 SGDLS, CDR2 YYNGEE. CDR3 sequence: CASSGAGTPYNEQFF. CDR3 coding DNA: TGTGCCAGCAGCGGTGCAGGGACTCCCTACAATGAGCAGTTCTTC.

This clone was detected only once. The gene calls are TRBV4-2 and TRBJ2-7; TRBD2 matches at 9 bases. Trimming cost V 1 base and J 3 bases; bases outside gene matches: 1. Germline CDR1 is LGHNA and CDR2 is YNFKEQ. This CDR3 comprises 14 residues. This chain's CDR3 is CASSQVSGSYEQYF. The CDR3 coding sequence is TGTGCCAGCAGCCAAGTTAGCGGGAGCTACGAGCAGTACTTC.

This rearrangement joins TRBV5-1 to TRBJ2-3; 10 bases agree with TRBD2. This CDR3 comprises 17 residues. V was clipped by 3 bases and J by 2 bases; unmatched bases: 9. Per the germline V gene, CDR1 is SGHRS and CDR2 is YFSETQ. The CDR3 sequence: CASSSLSGRPDTDTQYF. In nucleotides, the CDR3 is TGCGCCAGCAGCTCACTTAGCGGGAGGCCGGACACAGATACGCAGTATTTT.

The rearrangement links TRBV19 to TRBJ2-7, with 9 positions matching TRBD2. The CDR3 is 14 residues long. CDR1 is LNHDA and CDR2 is SQIVND in the germline V gene (reference sequence). With V trimmed by 5 bases and J by 1 base, 3 bases remained unmatched. The chain's CDR3 is CASSVAGGSYEQYF. DNA of the CDR3: TGTGCCAGTAGTGTCGCGGGAGGGTCCTACGAGCAGTACTTC.

The chain is built from TRBV11-2 and TRBJ2-5; 12 nucleotides match TRBD2. The germline gives CDR1 SGHAT, CDR2 FQNNGV. The CDR3 has 16 amino acids. Unmatched junction bases numbered 7, after V lost 3 bases and J lost 5 bases. CDR3 amino acids: CASSFLTSGSGETQYF. DNA of the CDR3: TGTGCCAGCAGCTTCTTGACTAGCGGGAGCGGTGAGACCCAGTACTTC.

V gene TRBV5-1 combines with J gene TRBJ2-3, with TRBD2 as a possible D gene (5 bases). Germline V CDR1 and CDR2: SGHRS, YFSETQ. This CDR3 is built from 14 residues. Trimming pared 0 bases from V and 4 bases from J, leaving 9 bases between. In DNA form, the CDR3 reads TGCGCCAGCAGCTTGGGCGGGTGGCCAGATACGCAGTATTTT. Its translation: CASSLGGWPDTQYF.

The chain is built from TRBV7-3 and TRBJ2-5; D remains ambiguous. The V gene's germline CDR1 is SGHTA and CDR2 FQGTGA. This CDR3 region has 13 residues. V dropped 0 bases and J dropped 4 bases, with 6 bases sitting between them. Here the CDR3 reads CASSLTSRETQYF. CDR3 in DNA: TGTGCCAGCAGCTTAACGTCGCGAGAGACCCAGTACTTC.

This clone was observed a single time. J is TRBJ2-2 and V is TRBV11-2, with 12 bases fitting TRBD2. This CDR3 has 17 amino acids. With V trimmed by 1 base and J by 4 bases, 4 bases remained unmatched. Germline V lookup: CDR1 SGHAT, CDR2 FQNNGV. The CDR3 loop reads CASSLALAGGGTGELFF. The CDR3 DNA reads as TGTGCCAGCAGCTTAGCACTAGCGGGAGGAGGCACCGGGGAGCTGTTTTTT.

The sample holds one count of this clone. This chain links TRBV9 with TRBJ2-1; 10 bases map to TRBD1. Per germline, CDR1 SGDLS and CDR2 YYNGEE. The CDR3 extends over 15 amino acids. The V gene end was trimmed by 2 bases and the J gene end by 3 bases; junction bases not matched to a gene: 2. The CDR3 region is CASSVRDRGYNEQFF. CDR3 DNA sequence: TGTGCCAGCAGCGTCCGGGACAGGGGCTACAATGAGCAGTTCTTC.

J is TRBJ1-1 and V is TRBV4-2; 7 positions match TRBD1. Germline V gene lookup returns CDR1 LGHNA and CDR2 YNFKEQ. There are 15 residues in the CDR3. V lost 1 base and J lost 1; bases outside the gene matches: 3. For the CDR3, the DNA is TGTGCCAGCAGCCAAGTAGGGGGCGCGAACACTGAAGCTTTCTTT. The encoded protein is CASSQVGGANTEAFF.

This clone occurred once. The chain uses TRBV7-6 and TRBJ2-3, with D hard to call. The V end lost 1 base, the J end lost 1 base, and 15 bases lay between the germline ends. Germline values: CDR1 SGHVS, CDR2 FNYEAQ. This CDR3 has 17 amino acids. This CDR3 is CASSLVTYLRGTDTQYF. As DNA, the CDR3 is TGTGCCAGCAGCTTAGTAACTTACCTACGGGGCACAGATACGCAGTATTTT.

This chain connects TRBV2 to TRBJ1-2; the D is unclear. V was clipped by 6 bases and J by 1 base, with 6 bases between them. The CDR3 runs 12 residues. The germline gives CDR1 SNHLY, CDR2 FYNNEI. CDR3 bases: TGTGCCAGCAGCGGTGTTAACTATGGCTACACCTTC. It codes for CASSGVNYGYTF.

As to this clone: The sample has other DNA sequences that encode this CDR3 too. The V call is TRBV19, the J call TRBJ2-1; D is ambiguous. The CDR3 is 13 amino acids. Germline-derived CDR1 and CDR2 are LNHDA and SQIVND (reference sequence). The ends were cut back, 6 bases at V and 0 bases at J, with 6 bases in the middle. The CDR3 protein is CASSESSYNEQFF. CDR3 nucleotides: TGTGCCAGTAGCGAGAGCTCCTACAATGAGCAGTTCTTC.

The J gene is TRBJ2-7, the V gene TRBV15, with no clear D. There are 13 residues in the CDR3. V lost 0 bases and J 4 bases, leaving 7 bases between the germline ends. In germline, CDR1 is LNHNV, CDR2 YYDKDF (reference sequence). The CDR3: CATSREPTYEQYF. The CDR3 nucleotides read TGTGCCACCAGCAGAGAACCAACTTACGAGCAGTACTTC.

The chain is built from TRBV6-1 and TRBJ2-5; D call uncertain. The V and J ends lost 10 bases and 0 bases respectively, with 15 bases between them. Germline values: CDR1 MNHNS, CDR2 SASEGT. This CDR3 contains 14 residues. The chain's CDR3 is CATGEFSDQETQYF. Written as DNA, the CDR3 is TGTGCCACCGGAGAATTCTCTGACCAAGAGACCCAGTACTTC.

The V and J genes are TRBV10-2 and TRBJ2-3; D is unclear. Trimming removed 7 bases from V and 2 bases from J, with 10 bases in between. Germline CDR1 is WSHSY and CDR2 is SAAADI. The CDR3 totals 13 residues. CDR3 in amino acids: CASKGRSTDTQYF. In nucleotides, the CDR3 is TGCGCCAGCAAAGGGCGGTCCACAGATACGCAGTATTTT.

The chain couples TRBV5-1 to TRBJ2-2; a possible D gene is TRBD1 (6 bases). V was trimmed by 1 base and J by 10 bases, leaving 17 bases between them. CDR1 and CDR2 (germline): SGHRS, YFSETQ. The CDR3 runs to 15 residues. The CDR3 is CASSLPEGVVAELFF. The CDR3 bases are TGCGCCAGCAGCTTGCCTGAGGGGGTTGTTGCGGAGCTGTTTTTT. Full variable domain (missing parts from reference TRBV5-1 and TRBJ2-2): KAGVTQTPRYLIKTRGQQVTLSCSPISGHRSVSWYQQTPGQGLQFLFEYFSETQRNKGNFPGRFSGRQFSNSRSEMNVSTLELGDSALYLCASSLPEGVVAELFFGEGSRLTVL.

The chain is built from TRBV4-1 and TRBJ1-5; TRBD1 matches 11 bases. CDR1 and CDR2 from the germline V gene are MGHRA and YSYEKL. J lost 6 bases, V lost 4 bases, and 5 bases had no gene match. The CDR3 consists of 15 residues. CDR3 nucleotides: TGCGCCAGCAGCCTCGGGACAGGGGGAAGTCAGCCCCAGCATTTT. Its protein is CASSLGTGGSQPQHF.

This clone showed up just once. V usage is TRBV18 and J usage is TRBJ2-2, with D hard to call. The germline V gene has CDR1 KGHSH and CDR2 LQKENI. The ends were cut back, 0 bases at V and 1 base at J, with 9 bases in the middle. The CDR3 is 16 amino acids. The CDR3 DNA reads as TGTGCCAGCTCACCACCTGACACCTTGAACACCGGGGAGCTGTTTTTT. It encodes CASSPPDTLNTGELFF.

This chain connects TRBV5-6 to TRBJ2-5; 7 positions agree with TRBD2. The CDR3 sequence is 17 residues long. The junction had 14 bases not matched to a gene; V was cut back by 1 base and J by 5 bases. Germline-derived CDR1 and CDR2 are SGHDT and YYEEEE. The CDR3 DNA follows: TGTGCCAGCAGCTTGACGGGTAGCGGGTACGGGGGGGAGACCCAGTACTTC. This gives the protein CASSLTGSGYGGETQYF.

J is TRBJ2-7 and V is TRBV27; D is uncertain. The ends were cut back, 0 bases at V and 6 bases at J, with 12 bases in the middle. This CDR3 contains 14 residues. Germline CDR1 is MNHEY and CDR2 is SMNVEV (reference sequence). The CDR3 bases are TGTGCCAGCAGTTTATCGGCTTCCACTCGCGAGCAGTACTTC. It yields the protein CASSLSASTREQYF.

As concerns this clone: This sample also contains other DNA sequences that code for the same CDR3. V gene TRBV7-9 combines with J gene TRBJ1-2; no clear D gene. The V end lost 1 base, the J end lost 2 bases, and 5 bases lay between the germline ends. This CDR3 has 13 residues. Germline CDR1 and CDR2: SEHNR and FQNEAQ (reference sequence). The CDR3 region has the DNA TGTGCCAGCAGCTTAGTTGGGAACTATGGCTACACCTTC. Protein product: CASSLVGNYGYTF.